Presented here are 31 T cell receptor beta chains from one specimen sequenced in a study of shared clonotypes between healthy human individuals. Produced via immunoSEQ multiplex PCR; TCRdb's table is partial and in-frame only. Altogether some 2.1 million clones are present, roughly 96% being singletons, with the ten largest covering 0.13%. Sequenced input: naive CD4+ T cells sorted from blood. Regarding subset: CD45RA+ positively selected. All receptors come from a man aged 18 to 29 in good health.

A note on this clone: This specimen includes other DNA sequences encoding the same CDR3. The chain couples TRBV28 to TRBJ2-7; 8 bases match TRBD1. Per the germline V gene, CDR1 is MDHEN and CDR2 is SYDVKM. With V trimmed by 5 bases and J by 0 bases, 3 bases remained unmatched. CDR3 size: 14 residues. The CDR3 region is CASSRQGSSYEQYF. The DNA of the CDR3 is TGTGCCAGCAGTCGACAGGGGTCCTCCTACGAGCAGTACTTC.

The J gene is TRBJ1-1, the V gene TRBV7-8, with D uncertain. This CDR3 has 14 amino acids. CDR1 is SGHVS, CDR2 FQNEAQ, per germline. The V and J ends lost 4 bases and 6 bases respectively, with 15 bases between them. In DNA, the CDR3 is TGTGCCAGCAGCTCCAGTCCACGTTTCTCTGAAGCTTTCTTT. It encodes CASSSSPRFSEAFF. The full variable domain, rest sourced from reference TRBV7-8 and TRBJ1-1, is GAGVSQSPRYKVAKRGQDVALRCDPISGHVSLFWYQQALGQGPEFLTYFQNEAQLDKSGLPSDRFFAERPEGSVSTLKIQRTQQEDSAVYLCASSSSPRFSEAFFGQGTRLTVV.

The chain uses TRBV30 and TRBJ2-2, with 10 positions matching TRBD1. The CDR3 is 14 amino acids. Germline V gene lookup returns CDR1 GTSNPN and CDR2 SVGIG (reference sequence). The J segment lost 7 bases and the V segment lost 1 base, leaving 3 bases of the junction unmatched. The CDR3 loop is CAWSAGTGVGELFF. The CDR3 bases are TGTGCCTGGAGTGCCGGGACAGGGGTCGGGGAGCTGTTTTTT.

This clone was seen once. The chain joins TRBV30 to TRBJ2-7; perhaps TRBD1 as D (6 bases). From germline, CDR1 is GTSNPN and CDR2 SVGIG (reference sequence). This CDR3 contains 14 residues. Trimming pared 3 bases from V and 3 bases from J, leaving 15 bases between. The CDR3 DNA is TGTGCCTGGAGGGGGGACACAATGAGCTACGAGCAGTACTTC. This translates into CAWRGDTMSYEQYF.

V and J are TRBV29-1 and TRBJ2-7; D possibly corresponds to TRBD1 (6 bases). This CDR3 is built from 14 residues. Germline values: CDR1 SQVTM, CDR2 ANQGSEA. V lost 5 bases and J 3 bases, leaving 17 bases between the germline ends. The CDR3 DNA reads TGCAGCGTTAATTTGCAGGGGCCCTACTACGAGCAGTACTTC. Translating it yields CSVNLQGPYYEQYF.

The chain couples TRBV11-2 to TRBJ2-1, with TRBD2 identical over 7 bases. This CDR3 region has 13 residues. V lost 6 bases, J lost 6 bases, and 5 bases stayed unmatched. Germline-derived CDR1 and CDR2 are SGHAT and FQNNGV. The CDR3 protein is CASRSGTFNEQFF. The CDR3 DNA sequence: TGTGCCAGCAGGAGCGGGACTTTCAATGAGCAGTTCTTC.

The V gene is TRBV7-9, the J gene TRBJ2-1; 14 bases align to TRBD2. The junction had 2 bases not matched to a gene; V was cut back by 4 bases and J by 0 bases. CDR3 length equals 17 residues. In germline, CDR1 is SEHNR, CDR2 FQNEAQ (reference sequence). The CDR3 DNA is TGTGCCAGCAGCTACGGGACTAGCGGGGGCTCCTACAATGAGCAGTTCTTC. It codes for CASSYGTSGGSYNEQFF.

The chain combines TRBV5-1 with TRBJ1-2; 8 bases map to TRBD1. In germline, CDR1 is SGHRS, CDR2 YFSETQ. The V segment lost 2 bases and the J segment 5 bases; nucleotides outside the gene matches: 8. The CDR3 has 15 residues. The CDR3 reads CASSFDRGDLYGYTF. CDR3 bases: TGCGCCAGCAGCTTCGACAGGGGCGACCTATATGGCTACACCTTC.

A remark on this clone: The sample carries other DNA sequences with the same CDR3. The rearrangement uses TRBV30 and TRBJ2-5; D is ambiguous. Germline CDR1 and CDR2: GTSNPN and SVGIG (reference sequence). The CDR3 has 11 residues. Trimming pared 0 bases from V and 4 bases from J, leaving 3 bases between. This CDR3 reads CAWSVTETQYF. The CDR3 DNA reads TGTGCCTGGAGTGTGACAGAGACCCAGTACTTC.

This rearrangement joins TRBV30 to TRBJ1-1; no definite D call. V lost 0 bases, J lost 5 bases, and 10 bases lay in between. CDR1 is GTSNPN, CDR2 SVGIG, per germline (reference sequence). The length of the CDR3 is 13 residues. In nucleotides, the CDR3 is TGTGCCTGGAGTGTAAATATGGGTACTGAAGCTTTCTTT. It is translated as CAWSVNMGTEAFF.

The chain carries TRBV28 and TRBJ2-2, with 7 bases that match TRBD2. The germline CDR1 and CDR2 sequences are MDHEN and SYDVKM. With V trimmed by 1 base and J by 0 bases, 5 bases remained unmatched. The CDR3 covers 17 residues. The CDR3 bases are TGTGCCAGCAGTTTATCCCGGGGAGGGACGAACACCGGGGAGCTGTTTTTT. Translating it yields CASSLSRGGTNTGELFF.

A note on this clone: Other nucleotide sequences in the sample specify the same CDR3. The rearrangement uses TRBV7-9 and TRBJ1-5; D remains ambiguous. Per the germline V gene, CDR1 is SEHNR and CDR2 is FQNEAQ (reference sequence). The CDR3 has 14 residues. With 5 bases removed from V and 0 bases from J, the gap between germline ends came to 8 bases. CDR3 loop: CASSLSSSNQPQHF. The CDR3 DNA reads as TGTGCCAGCAGCCTATCGTCTAGCAATCAGCCCCAGCATTTT.

The chain is built from TRBV4-3 and TRBJ1-2; no firm D call. V was pared by 2 bases and J by 0 bases, with 10 bases between. Germline lookup yields CDR1 LGHNA and CDR2 YSLEER. CDR3 length: 15 residues. CDR3 bases: TGCGCCAGCAGCCAAATCATCGGCGCTAACTATGGCTACACCTTC. Residues: CASSQIIGANYGYTF.

This clone was picked up one time. The chain is built from TRBV30 and TRBJ2-7; D remains unclear. Per germline, CDR1 GTSNPN and CDR2 SVGIG (reference sequence). The CDR3 has 14 residues. The ends were cut back, 2 bases at V and 1 base at J, with 12 bases in the middle. The CDR3 sequence is CAWSLGKSSYEQYF. The CDR3, as DNA: TGTGCCTGGAGTCTGGGGAAATCTTCCTACGAGCAGTACTTC.

The V gene is TRBV6-6, the J gene TRBJ1-5, with D perhaps TRBD1 (5 bases). The CDR3 is 15 residues long. CDR1 is MNHNY, CDR2 SVGAGI, per germline (reference sequence). The V and J ends lost 6 bases and 0 bases respectively, with 12 bases between them. The CDR3 bases are TGTGCCAGCAGCCGGGACGATTATAGCAATCAGCCCCAGCATTTT. This sequence encodes CASSRDDYSNQPQHF.

A word on this clone: A read error may be the cause here, since a much bigger clone is one base away. V and J are TRBV19 and TRBJ1-1; possibly TRBD1 for D (6 bases). Trimming took off 4 bases at V and 2 bases at J, with 11 bases between the two ends. The CDR3 has 14 residues. The germline gives CDR1 LNHDA, CDR2 SQIVND (reference sequence). The DNA of the CDR3 is TGTGCCAGTAGTACCAGGACAGCAAACACTGAAGCTTTCTTT. Translating gives CASSTRTANTEAFF.

The rearrangement uses TRBV2 and TRBJ1-6; D uncertain. In germline, CDR1 is SNHLY, CDR2 FYNNEI. The V and J ends lost 6 bases and 0 bases respectively, with 9 bases between them. The CDR3 totals 15 residues. CDR3 region: CASSPDASYNSPLHF. The CDR3 DNA sequence: TGTGCCAGCAGCCCCGACGCCTCCTATAATTCACCCCTCCACTTT.

This clone was picked up one time. The chain combines TRBV25-1 with TRBJ1-1, with D perhaps matching TRBD1 (5 bases). V lost 1 base and J 0 bases, leaving 15 bases between the germline ends. This CDR3 is built from 17 residues. Germline loops: CDR1 MGHDK, CDR2 SYGVNS. The chain's CDR3 is CASSESQGGNLNTEAFF. Here the CDR3 DNA reads TGTGCCAGCAGTGAATCTCAGGGCGGTAATTTGAACACTGAAGCTTTCTTT.

The chain uses TRBV6-5 and TRBJ2-5, with a possible D match to TRBD2 (5 bases). The CDR3 is 13 amino acids. V lost 6 bases and J lost 5, with 13 bases in between. Germline V lookup: CDR1 MNHEY, CDR2 SVGAGI. Here the CDR3 DNA reads TGTGCCAGCAGGGGGTCCCGCGGGGAGACCCAGTACTTC. It is translated as CASRGSRGETQYF.

The chain links TRBV29-1 to TRBJ2-7; TRBD1 is a possible D gene (5 bases). Germline V gene lookup returns CDR1 SQVTM and CDR2 ANQGSEA. The germline V and J ends were trimmed by 4 bases and 6 bases, with 13 bases remaining between them. The CDR3 sequence is 12 residues long. CDR3: CSVGSGSGEQYF. Here the CDR3 DNA reads TGCAGCGTTGGTTCAGGGTCGGGCGAGCAGTACTTC.

A word on this clone: The sample carries other DNA sequences with the same CDR3. This chain joins TRBV7-2 and TRBJ2-7, with D possibly being TRBD1 (6 bases). Germline V CDR1 and CDR2: SGHTA, FQGNSA. V lost 3 bases, J lost 3 bases, and 9 bases lay in between. This CDR3 has 13 amino acids. In nucleotides, the CDR3 is TGTGCCAGCAGCTTGAGAGGGGGCTACGAGCAGTACTTC. Protein product: CASSLRGGYEQYF.

This rearrangement joins TRBV7-9 to TRBJ1-2, with D perhaps matching TRBD1 (6 bases). Per the germline V gene, CDR1 is SEHNR and CDR2 is FQNEAQ (reference sequence). The V end lost 0 bases, the J end lost 7 bases, and 12 bases lay between the germline ends. This CDR3 has 14 residues. CDR3 bases: TGTGCCAGCAGCTTAGCTACAGGGTCTGGTGGCTACACCTTC. Encoded protein: CASSLATGSGGYTF.

This chain uses TRBV7-2 with TRBJ1-6; D is unclear. Trimming took 1 base from V and 3 from J, leaving 7 bases between them. The CDR3 runs to 15 residues. The germline V gene has CDR1 SGHTA and CDR2 FQGNSA. The CDR3 nucleotides read TGTGCCAGCAGCTTAGTTGGGGTCTATAATTCACCCCTCCACTTT. Its protein product is CASSLVGVYNSPLHF.

The chain is built from TRBV4-1 and TRBJ2-1; 8 bases match TRBD1. Germline V CDR1 and CDR2: MGHRA, YSYEKL. This CDR3 has 18 residues. With 5 bases clipped from V and 6 bases from J, the junction kept 18 bases outside the gene matches. CDR3 in DNA: TGCGCCAGCAGCTATCGGACAGGGCCCGTCGGGGTCGGCAATGAGCAGTTCTTC. It encodes CASSYRTGPVGVGNEQFF.

This sequence joins TRBV10-1 and TRBJ2-1, with 7 bases aligning to TRBD2. The CDR3 length is 16 residues. CDR1 is WNHNN and CDR2 is SYGVQD in the germline V gene (reference sequence). Losses at the gene ends were 5 bases for V and 9 bases for J; bases not matched to a gene: 16. For the CDR3, the DNA is TGCGCCAGCAGTCGGGACTATGCCTCCCCGGTGAGTGAGCAGTTCTTC. It specifies CASSRDYASPVSEQFF.

The gene calls are TRBV2 and TRBJ1-4, with no clear D. This CDR3 region has 11 residues. Trimming removed 8 bases at V and 6 bases at J, with 7 bases between. Germline V lookup: CDR1 SNHLY, CDR2 FYNNEI. The chain's CDR3 is CASDRDEKLFF. The CDR3 bases are TGTGCCAGCGACCGGGATGAAAAACTGTTTTTT.

The V gene is TRBV10-3, the J gene TRBJ2-7, with a weak D call TRBD1 (6 bases). Germline CDR1 ENHRY, CDR2 SYGVKD. Deletions cut 0 bases from V and 6 bases from J, with 18 bases between. The CDR3 loop spans 16 amino acids. The CDR3 is CAISESGHRGGFEQYF. The CDR3 DNA is TGTGCCATCAGTGAGTCGGGACATAGAGGGGGATTCGAGCAGTACTTC.

Remarks on this clone: Other DNA sequences in this specimen translate into the identical CDR3. The chain links TRBV6-5 to TRBJ1-5; no clear D gene. Germline-derived CDR1 and CDR2 are MNHEY and SVGAGI. V gave up 0 bases and J gave up 0 bases, with 6 bases separating them. The CDR3 runs to 15 residues. CDR3 nucleotides: TGTGCCAGCAGTTACTCAGGGCTTAGCAATCAGCCCCAGCATTTT. It yields the protein CASSYSGLSNQPQHF.

In this sample, this clone turned up once. The J gene is TRBJ2-5, the V gene TRBV27; 8 bases align to TRBD1. Germline CDR1 and CDR2: MNHEY and SMNVEV (reference sequence). The CDR3 covers 13 residues. Trimming took 6 bases from V and 4 from J; bases not matched to a gene: 4. The CDR3: CASRRQGRETQYF. CDR3 nucleotides: TGTGCCAGCAGGCGACAGGGGCGAGAGACCCAGTACTTC.

V usage is TRBV10-3 and J usage is TRBJ2-3, with 8 bases lining up with TRBD2. Germline V gene lookup returns CDR1 ENHRY and CDR2 SYGVKD. This CDR3 is built from 14 residues. This CDR3 is CAHRRGLDTDTQYF. The CDR3 nucleotides read TGTGCACATCGTCGGGGACTAGACACAGATACGCAGTATTTT.

The chain has TRBV7-2 and TRBJ2-7, with 8 bases matching TRBD2. V was clipped by 5 bases and J by 2 bases; unmatched bases: 8. Germline CDR1 is SGHTA and CDR2 is FQGNSA. The CDR3 has 15 residues. CDR3 in amino acids: CASSPTLAGTYEQYF. CDR3 bases: TGTGCCAGCAGCCCGACTCTAGCGGGTACCTACGAGCAGTACTTC. Looking up the rest from reference TRBV7-2 and TRBJ2-7 gives the full variable domain: GAGVSQSPSNKVTEKGKDVELRCDPISGHTALYWYRQSLGQGLEFLIYFQGNSAPDKSGLPSDRFSAERTGGSVSTLTIQRTQQEDSAVYLCASSPTLAGTYEQYFGPGTRLTVT.